Here is one T cell receptor beta chain with its context. The sample originates from a study of T-cell reconstitution after alpha-beta-depleted transplantation in children. Unique molecular identifiers featured in how the TCRbeta library was prepared. Using its own MiXCR run on the PCR reads, TCRdb lists one record per CDR3 protein. The sample records more than 550,000 distinct CDR3 sequences, 10% to 13% being singletons. The sample here was PBMCs from the stem cell graft donor, taken from the stem cell graft. The TCR originated in a human donor who donated a stem cell graft to a child with acute myeloid leukemia.

The CDR3 reads CASRPSGTTNNEQFF. CDR3 bases: TGTGCCAGCAGGCCTTCCGGGACTACTAACAATGAGCAGTTCTTC. The rearrangement joins TRBV6-1 to TRBJ2-1; the match to TRBD2 covers 7 bases. Trimming removed 6 bases from V and 5 bases from J; junction bases left unmatched: 10. The germline gives CDR1 MNHNS, CDR2 SASEGT. The CDR3 length is 15 residues.